The 21 T cell receptor beta chains presented below share a single source sample, sequenced in a study of cytomegalovirus exposure and HLA in healthy donors. 13 Jbeta primers and 60 Vbeta primers were used for the PCR. Here immunoSEQ multiplex PCR was the method, and the copy in TCRdb shows in-frame clones only, minus some. This table holds 150,000 to 200,000 clones, roughly 70% found once. Sample: PBMCs. These receptors were obtained from a man in his forties or fifties in good health and CMV-seropositive.

This clone occurred once. The chain carries TRBV6-1 and TRBJ1-2; 7 bases fit TRBD1. The CDR3 runs 14 residues. Trimming removed 8 bases from V and 5 bases from J; junction bases left unmatched: 11. CDR1 is MNHNS, CDR2 SASEGT, per germline. For the CDR3, the DNA is TGTGCCAGCGCTCTCTCTCCGGGACAGTATGGCTACACCTTC. As protein: CASALSPGQYGYTF.

This sequence joins TRBV4-1 and TRBJ2-7; possible D gene TRBD2, 7 bases. V was shortened by 4 bases and J by 3 bases, with 25 bases between the two germline ends. CDR3 length equals 18 residues. Germline V gene data show CDR1 as MGHRA and CDR2 as YSYEKL. In nucleotides, the CDR3 is TGCGCCAGCAGCCCGGGGGGACGTCACGCGGGGGCCGGCTACGAGCAGTACTTC. As protein: CASSPGGRHAGAGYEQYF.

V gene TRBV6-5 combines with J gene TRBJ2-5; 9 nucleotides agree with TRBD2. The CDR3 runs 15 residues. Germline V gene sequence: CDR1 MNHEY, CDR2 SVGAGI. With V trimmed by 7 bases and J by 5 bases, 11 bases remained unmatched. CDR3 coding DNA: TGTGCCAGCACCCCGGACGGCGGGGGGGCGGAGACCCAGTACTTC. It specifies CASTPDGGGAETQYF.

The chain links TRBV29-1 to TRBJ2-3; maybe TRBD2 (5 bases). The CDR3 loop spans 13 amino acids. Germline CDR1 SQVTM, CDR2 ANQGSEA. Trimming took off 4 bases at V and 0 bases at J, with 8 bases between the two ends. CDR3 in amino acids: CSVAGRSTDTQYF. Here the CDR3 DNA reads TGCAGCGTTGCGGGAAGAAGCACAGATACGCAGTATTTT.

The chain combines TRBV9 with TRBJ1-6; D remains ambiguous. Germline lookup yields CDR1 SGDLS and CDR2 YYNGEE. V was cut by 0 bases and J by 11 bases, with 9 bases left in between. The CDR3 consists of 13 residues. In nucleotides, the CDR3 is TGTGCCAGCAGCGTAGGGGAGTGGGCACCCCTCCACTTT. Protein product: CASSVGEWAPLHF.

There are a few counts of this clone. The rearrangement links TRBV11-2 to TRBJ1-6; 7 nucleotides match TRBD1. V trimming: 5 bases; J trimming: 5 bases; junction bases outside the gene matches: 9. The CDR3 runs to 16 residues. Germline V gene sequence: CDR1 SGHAT, CDR2 FQNNGV. CDR3 DNA sequence: TGTGCCAGCAGCCCGTACCCCGGACAGGATAATTCACCCCTCCACTTT. This encodes CASSPYPGQDNSPLHF.

The rearrangement joins TRBV9 to TRBJ2-3, with TRBD2 as a possible D gene (6 bases). V lost 2 bases and J 5 bases, leaving 12 bases between the germline ends. Germline V gives CDR1 SGDLS, CDR2 YYNGEE. This CDR3 comprises 14 residues. The CDR3 loop reads CASSVGLLLDTQYF. DNA of the CDR3: TGTGCCAGCAGCGTGGGACTCCTTCTAGATACGCAGTATTTT.

This chain joins TRBV7-3 and TRBJ2-1; D is uncertain. Trimming took 2 bases from V and 8 from J, leaving 19 bases between them. This CDR3 spans 16 amino acids. Germline loops: CDR1 SGHTA, CDR2 FQGTGA. The CDR3: CASSLSRLNIAHEQFF. The CDR3, as DNA: TGTGCCAGCAGCTTATCCAGGCTTAATATCGCCCATGAGCAGTTCTTC.

This clone was seen a single time. V usage is TRBV11-2 and J usage is TRBJ2-7; 10 nucleotides match TRBD1. From germline, CDR1 is SGHAT and CDR2 FQNNGV. The V segment lost 5 bases and the J segment 2 bases; nucleotides outside the gene matches: 6. CDR3 length: 15 amino acids. CDR3 loop: CASSPDRGSTYEQYF. The DNA of the CDR3 is TGTGCCAGCAGCCCGGACAGGGGGTCGACCTACGAGCAGTACTTC.

The V call is TRBV27, the J call TRBJ2-7; D is possibly TRBD2 (6 bases). Per germline, CDR1 MNHEY and CDR2 SMNVEV (reference sequence). The V end lost 2 bases, the J end lost 3 bases, and 11 bases lay between the germline ends. The CDR3 length is 14 residues. The CDR3 bases are TGTGCCAGCAGTTTAGTGGGGGGAGGCTACGAGCAGTACTTC. This encodes CASSLVGGGYEQYF.

The chain couples TRBV2 to TRBJ2-7, with TRBD1 as a possible D gene (6 bases). CDR3 length: 13 amino acids. V was pared by 2 bases and J by 5 bases, with 10 bases between. Germline loops: CDR1 SNHLY, CDR2 FYNNEI. CDR3 in amino acids: CASSEQGMNEQYF. The CDR3 DNA follows: TGTGCCAGCAGTGAACAGGGGATGAACGAGCAGTACTTC.

The rearrangement uses TRBV5-1 and TRBJ2-2; 12 bases are shared with TRBD1. V dropped 8 bases and J dropped 4; count of bases not matched to a gene: 6. The CDR3 contains 15 residues. Per the germline V gene, CDR1 is SGHRS and CDR2 is YFSETQ. CDR3 coding DNA: TGCGCCAGTCAGGGGGGACAGGGGGCCACCGGGGAGCTGTTTTTT. It is translated as CASQGGQGATGELFF.

The chain uses TRBV9 and TRBJ1-4; tentatively, D is TRBD1 (5 bases). Trimming took 0 bases from V and 7 from J, leaving 10 bases between them. Germline CDR1 and CDR2: SGDLS and YYNGEE. The CDR3 covers 14 residues. The CDR3 DNA reads as TGTGCCAGCAGCGTAGAGGGAAGGGGTGAAAAACTGTTTTTT. It yields the protein CASSVEGRGEKLFF.

The rearrangement links TRBV19 to TRBJ1-1; D is undetermined. CDR3 length equals 12 residues. Trimming removed 3 bases from V and 8 bases from J, with 10 bases in between. CDR1 LNHDA and CDR2 SQIVND come from the germline V gene (reference sequence). The CDR3 DNA reads as TGTGCCAGTAGTATGGTCGGAGGGGAAGCTTTCTTT. This encodes CASSMVGGEAFF.

The chain links TRBV7-2 to TRBJ2-3, with 9 bases fitting TRBD1. CDR1 SGHTA and CDR2 FQGNSA come from the germline V gene. The CDR3 extends over 15 amino acids. V shed 3 bases, J shed 3 bases, and the junction held 4 bases outside the gene matches. The CDR3 loop is CASSFGTGITDTQYF. CDR3 coding DNA: TGTGCCAGCAGCTTCGGGACAGGGATAACAGATACGCAGTATTTT.

This clone appeared a few times. The same CDR3 also results from other DNA sequences found in this sample. CDR3 residues: CASRDRGEGGELFF. CDR3 bases: TGTGCCAGCAGAGACAGGGGGGAAGGCGGGGAGCTGTTTTTT. The chain uses TRBV6-6 and TRBJ2-2; 9 positions match TRBD1. Germline loops: CDR1 MNHNY, CDR2 SVGAGI (reference sequence). J lost 7 bases, V lost 6 bases, and 6 bases had no gene match. This CDR3 comprises 14 residues.

The chain employs TRBV7-2 and TRBJ1-2; 8 bases fit TRBD1. V shed 3 bases and J 4 bases; nucleotides not matched to a gene: 4. Germline V gene sequence: CDR1 SGHTA, CDR2 FQGNSA. The CDR3 has 14 amino acids. CDR3 in DNA: TGTGCCAGCAGCTTCCCGGACAGGGCCTATGGCTACACCTTC. This encodes CASSFPDRAYGYTF.

The chain has TRBV5-1 and TRBJ2-7, with D perhaps TRBD1 (5 bases). The CDR3 extends over 13 amino acids. Germline loops: CDR1 SGHRS, CDR2 YFSETQ. Deletions cut 3 bases from V and 5 bases from J, with 12 bases between. This CDR3 is CASSSVGLNEQYF. The CDR3 DNA sequence: TGCGCCAGCAGCTCCGTGGGGCTGAACGAGCAGTACTTC.

The gene calls are TRBV6-6 and TRBJ2-3; tentatively, D is TRBD1 (5 bases). V lost 2 bases and J 5 bases, leaving 11 bases between the germline ends. Germline loops: CDR1 MNHNY, CDR2 SVGAGI (reference sequence). The CDR3 totals 14 residues. The CDR3 coding sequence is TGTGCCAGCAGTTACGTGGGGCAACGAGATACGCAGTATTTT. This translates into CASSYVGQRDTQYF.

The chain joins TRBV27 to TRBJ2-7, with a tentative D call TRBD1 (6 bases). The germline CDR1 and CDR2 sequences are MNHEY and SMNVEV (reference sequence). Trimming removed 2 bases from V and 5 bases from J, with 10 bases in between. This CDR3 spans 13 amino acids. The CDR3 nucleotides read TGTGCCAGCAGTTTACAGGGGATCCACGAGCAGTACTTC. Encoded protein: CASSLQGIHEQYF.

The V and J genes are TRBV2 and TRBJ1-1; a weak D match, TRBD1 (5 bases). The CDR3 has 14 residues. V gave up 4 bases and J gave up 0 bases, with 9 bases separating them. Germline V gene lookup returns CDR1 SNHLY and CDR2 FYNNEI. CDR3 residues: CASSAGGLNTEAFF. Written as DNA, the CDR3 is TGTGCCAGCAGTGCGGGGGGTTTGAACACTGAAGCTTTCTTT.